A single sample is the source of the 8 T cell receptor beta chains below, sequenced in a study of blood T cell repertoires in COVID-19. Profiling relied on immunoSEQ multiplex PCR, and the TCRdb table lists in-frame clones only, not all of them. The sample records approximately 170,000 clones, about 90% being singletons. The sample consisted of peripheral blood. The receptors were gathered from a woman aged 55-70 years with COVID-19, enrolled during active disease.

The chain joins TRBV6-2 or TRBV6-3 to TRBJ1-5; D might be TRBD1 (6 bases). CDR3 size: 16 residues. Germline V gene lookup returns CDR1 MNHEY and CDR2 SVGEGT. V was shortened by 5 bases and J by 0 bases, with 14 bases between the two germline ends. CDR3 nucleotides: TGTGCCAGCAGTCTATCCAGGGGCTATAGCAATCAGCCCCAGCATTTT. Protein: CASSLSRGYSNQPQHF.

V is TRBV11-2 and J is TRBJ1-3, with 7 bases that match TRBD1. V lost 5 bases to trimming and J lost 1 base; unmatched junction nucleotides: 2. Germline CDR1 reads SGHAT; CDR2 reads FQNNGV. This CDR3 contains 14 residues. The CDR3: CASSQQGSGNTIYF. The CDR3, as DNA: TGTGCCAGCAGCCAACAGGGGTCTGGAAACACCATATATTTT.

This sequence joins TRBV7-9 and TRBJ1-3; D is perhaps TRBD1 (5 bases). This CDR3 is built from 14 residues. Germline loops: CDR1 SEHNR, CDR2 FQNEAQ (reference sequence). Trimming took 5 bases from V and 11 from J, leaving 19 bases between them. The CDR3 bases are TGTGCCAGCAGCAGGGGTAATCGGGGAGGAGCCATATATTTT. It encodes CASSRGNRGGAIYF.

The table lists this clone with a count of one. The chain couples TRBV19 to TRBJ1-1, with a tentative D call TRBD1 (6 bases). With 5 bases removed from V and 1 base from J, the gap between germline ends came to 14 bases. The CDR3 is 15 amino acids. Germline lookup yields CDR1 LNHDA and CDR2 SQIVND (reference sequence). The CDR3 is CASSAMTGANTEAFF. The CDR3 DNA sequence: TGTGCCAGTAGTGCGATGACAGGAGCGAACACTGAAGCTTTCTTT.

This rearrangement joins TRBV30 to TRBJ1-1, with D perhaps matching TRBD1 (5 bases). The CDR3 runs 12 residues. Trimming pared 8 bases from V and 2 bases from J, leaving 12 bases between. The V gene's germline CDR1 is GTSNPN and CDR2 SVGIG (reference sequence). The CDR3 DNA sequence: TGTGCCAGACAGACGATCAACACTGAAGCTTTCTTT. Residues: CARQTINTEAFF.

V is TRBV4-3 and J is TRBJ2-1, with TRBD2 identical over 10 bases. The germline gives CDR1 LGHNA, CDR2 YSLEER. The V and J ends lost 1 base and 4 bases, in that order; junction bases with no gene match: 4. This CDR3 spans 16 amino acids. The CDR3 nucleotides are TGCGCCAGCAGCCAAGGACTAGCGGGTTTATACAATGAGCAGTTCTTC. Its protein product is CASSQGLAGLYNEQFF.

V usage is TRBV7-2 and J usage is TRBJ1-2; 9 bases are shared with TRBD1. Trimming cost V 5 bases and J 7 bases; bases outside gene matches: 11. This CDR3 spans 15 amino acids. Germline V gene data show CDR1 as SGHTA and CDR2 as FQGNSA. CDR3 nucleotide sequence: TGTGCCAGCAGCGAAATACAGGGGGCATTGGGTGGCTACACCTTC. Amino acids: CASSEIQGALGGYTF.

The rearrangement joins TRBV21-1 to TRBJ1-1; the D segment call TRBD1 is taken from the table without a DNA check. TRBV21-1 is classified as a pseudogene. This CDR3 comprises 18 residues. CDR3 nucleotide sequence: TGTGCCAGCAGCAAATCCCTCCGGGACAGGGCGGCGAACACTGAAGCTTTCTTT. Protein: CASSKSLRDRAANTEAFF.